The clone carrying this T cell receptor (beta chain) was observed many times. These data originate in a study of HIV-infected patients and healthy controls. There are 16 residues in the CDR3. Germline V gene lookup returns CDR1 SGHRS and CDR2 YFSETQ. V was pared by 2 bases and J by 8 bases, with 19 bases between. Around 0.5 ug RNA was reverse transcribed with alpha and beta constant-region primers. Separate chain-specific third strand synthesis with multiplexing indices produced the alpha and beta libraries. TCRdb fed the 5' RACE reads into MiXCR, producing one record per CDR3 protein. The sample includes roughly 20,000 distinct CDR3 sequences, over 9% seen only once; the top ten take 11%. No cell fractionation was done, so the repertoire covers all unsorted peripheral blood T cells.

What was sequenced was blood. The origin of this receptor is an adult in good health. The rearrangement uses TRBV5-1 and TRBJ1-4; maybe TRBD1 (5 bases). CDR3 in amino acids: CASSFDSSRIAEKLFF. CDR3 coding DNA: TGCGCCAGCAGCTTCGACAGTTCTCGAATAGCCGAAAAACTGTTTTTT.